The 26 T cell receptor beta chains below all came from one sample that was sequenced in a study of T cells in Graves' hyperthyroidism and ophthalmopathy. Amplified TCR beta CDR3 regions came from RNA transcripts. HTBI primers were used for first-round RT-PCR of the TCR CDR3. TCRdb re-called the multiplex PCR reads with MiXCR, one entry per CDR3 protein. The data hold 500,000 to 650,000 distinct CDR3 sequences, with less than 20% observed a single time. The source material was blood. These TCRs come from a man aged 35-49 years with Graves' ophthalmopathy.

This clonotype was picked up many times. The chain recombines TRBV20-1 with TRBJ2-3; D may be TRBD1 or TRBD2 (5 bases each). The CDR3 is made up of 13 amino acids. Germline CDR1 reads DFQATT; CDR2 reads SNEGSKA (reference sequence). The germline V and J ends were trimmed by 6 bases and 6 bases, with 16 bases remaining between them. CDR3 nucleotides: TGCAGTGCCCCGGGGACGTTCCGGGATACGCAGTATTTT. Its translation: CSAPGTFRDTQYF.

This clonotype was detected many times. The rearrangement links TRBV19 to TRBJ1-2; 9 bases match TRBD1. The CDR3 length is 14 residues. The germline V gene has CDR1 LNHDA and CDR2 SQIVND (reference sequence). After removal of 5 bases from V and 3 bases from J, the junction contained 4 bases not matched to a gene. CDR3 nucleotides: TGTGCCAGTAGTCTTTGGACAGGGGACTATGGCTACACCTTC. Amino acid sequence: CASSLWTGDYGYTF.

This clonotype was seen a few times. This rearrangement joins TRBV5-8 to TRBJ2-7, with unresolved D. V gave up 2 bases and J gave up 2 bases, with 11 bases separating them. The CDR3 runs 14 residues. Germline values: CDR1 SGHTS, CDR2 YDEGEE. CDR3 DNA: TGTGCCAGCAGCTTTGGGTCGCCAACCTACGAGCAGTACTTC. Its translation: CASSFGSPTYEQYF.

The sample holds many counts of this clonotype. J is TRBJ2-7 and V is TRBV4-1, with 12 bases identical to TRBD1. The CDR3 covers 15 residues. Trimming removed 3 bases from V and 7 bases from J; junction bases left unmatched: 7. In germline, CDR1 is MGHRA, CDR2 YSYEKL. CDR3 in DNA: TGCGCCAGCAGCCACATGGGACAGGGGGCACGGGAGCAGTACTTC. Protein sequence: CASSHMGQGAREQYF.

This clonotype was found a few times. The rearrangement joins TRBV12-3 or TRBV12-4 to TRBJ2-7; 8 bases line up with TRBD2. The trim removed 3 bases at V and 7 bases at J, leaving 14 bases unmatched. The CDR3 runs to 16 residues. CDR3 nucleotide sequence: TGTGCCAGCAGTTTCGAAGGACTAGCCCGTCGGGGTGAGCAGTACTTC. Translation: CASSFEGLARRGEQYF.

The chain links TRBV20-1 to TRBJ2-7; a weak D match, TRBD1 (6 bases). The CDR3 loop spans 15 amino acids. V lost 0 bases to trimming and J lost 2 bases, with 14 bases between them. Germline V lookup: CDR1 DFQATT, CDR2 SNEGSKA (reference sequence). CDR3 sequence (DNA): TGCAGTGCTAGAGATACGGACAGTGGGACCTACGAGCAGTACTTC. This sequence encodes CSARDTDSGTYEQYF.

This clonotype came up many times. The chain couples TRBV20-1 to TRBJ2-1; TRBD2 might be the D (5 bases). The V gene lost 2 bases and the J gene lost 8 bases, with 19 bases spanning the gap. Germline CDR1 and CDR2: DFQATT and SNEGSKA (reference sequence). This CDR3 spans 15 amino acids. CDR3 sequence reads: CSARNADSYRYEQFF. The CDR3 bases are TGCAGTGCTAGAAACGCGGACTCCTATAGGTATGAGCAGTTCTTC.

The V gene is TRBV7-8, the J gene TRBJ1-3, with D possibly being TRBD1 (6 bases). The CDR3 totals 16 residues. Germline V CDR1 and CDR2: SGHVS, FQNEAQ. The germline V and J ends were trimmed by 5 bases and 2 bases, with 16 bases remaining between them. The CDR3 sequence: CASSLLRGRTGNTIYF. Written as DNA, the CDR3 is TGTGCCAGCAGCCTACTCCGGGGGCGGACTGGAAACACCATATATTTT.

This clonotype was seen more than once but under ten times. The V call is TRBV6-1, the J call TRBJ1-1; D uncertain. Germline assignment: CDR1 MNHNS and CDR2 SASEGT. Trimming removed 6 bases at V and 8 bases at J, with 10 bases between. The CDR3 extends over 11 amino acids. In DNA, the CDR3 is TGTGCCAGCAGCCCAATCAGCGAAGCTTTCTTT. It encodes CASSPISEAFF.

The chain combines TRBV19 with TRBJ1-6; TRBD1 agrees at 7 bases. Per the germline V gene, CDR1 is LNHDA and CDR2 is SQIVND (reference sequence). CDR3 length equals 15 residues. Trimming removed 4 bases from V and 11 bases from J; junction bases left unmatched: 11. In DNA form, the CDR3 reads TGTGCCAGTAGTACCGACAGGGCCACCGATCCACCCCTCCACTTT. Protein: CASSTDRATDPPLHF.

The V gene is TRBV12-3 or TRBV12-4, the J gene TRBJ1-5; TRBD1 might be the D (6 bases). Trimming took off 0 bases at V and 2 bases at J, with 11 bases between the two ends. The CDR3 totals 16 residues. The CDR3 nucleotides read TGTGCCAGCAGTTTAGCCGGGGGCGACGGCAATCAGCCCCAGCATTTT. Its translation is CASSLAGGDGNQPQHF.

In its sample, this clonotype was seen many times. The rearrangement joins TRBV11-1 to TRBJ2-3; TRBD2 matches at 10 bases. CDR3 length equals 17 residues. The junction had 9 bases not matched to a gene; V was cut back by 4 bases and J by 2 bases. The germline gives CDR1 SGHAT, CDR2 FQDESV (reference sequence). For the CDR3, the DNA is TGTGCCAGCAGCTGGATCCTAGCGGGGGAGCTCACAGATACGCAGTATTTT. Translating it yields CASSWILAGELTDTQYF.

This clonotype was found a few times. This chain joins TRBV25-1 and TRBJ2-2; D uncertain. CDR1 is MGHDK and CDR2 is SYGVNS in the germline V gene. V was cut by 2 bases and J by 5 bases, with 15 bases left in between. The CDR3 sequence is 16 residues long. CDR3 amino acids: CASSETGGRKTGELFF. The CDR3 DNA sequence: TGTGCCAGCAGTGAAACGGGCGGCAGAAAAACCGGGGAGCTGTTTTTT.

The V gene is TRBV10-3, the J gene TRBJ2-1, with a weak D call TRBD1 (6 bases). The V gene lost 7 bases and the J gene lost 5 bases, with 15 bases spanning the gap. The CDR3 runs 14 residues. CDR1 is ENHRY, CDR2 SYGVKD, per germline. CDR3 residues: CAIKGQTGNNEQFF. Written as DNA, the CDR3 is TGTGCCATCAAAGGACAGACTGGAAACAATGAGCAGTTCTTC.

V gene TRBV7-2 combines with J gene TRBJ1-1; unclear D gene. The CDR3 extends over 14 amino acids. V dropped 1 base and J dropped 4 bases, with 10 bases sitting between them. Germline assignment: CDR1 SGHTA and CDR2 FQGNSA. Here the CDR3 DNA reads TGTGCCAGCAGCTTAGAAAGGTGGGCCACTGAAGCTTTCTTT. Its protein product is CASSLERWATEAFF.

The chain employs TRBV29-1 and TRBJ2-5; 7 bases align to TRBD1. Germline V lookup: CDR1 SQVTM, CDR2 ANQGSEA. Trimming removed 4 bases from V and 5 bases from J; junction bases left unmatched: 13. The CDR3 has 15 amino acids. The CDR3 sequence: CSVVPDRARRETQYF. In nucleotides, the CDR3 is TGCAGCGTTGTACCTGACAGGGCGAGGCGTGAGACCCAGTACTTC.

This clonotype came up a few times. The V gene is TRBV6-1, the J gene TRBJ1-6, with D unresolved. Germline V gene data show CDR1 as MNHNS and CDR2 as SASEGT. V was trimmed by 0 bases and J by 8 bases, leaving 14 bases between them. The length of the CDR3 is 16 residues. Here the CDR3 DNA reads TGTGCCAGCAGTGAAGCACCGGTCGCAGTCTATTCACCCCTCCACTTT. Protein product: CASSEAPVAVYSPLHF.

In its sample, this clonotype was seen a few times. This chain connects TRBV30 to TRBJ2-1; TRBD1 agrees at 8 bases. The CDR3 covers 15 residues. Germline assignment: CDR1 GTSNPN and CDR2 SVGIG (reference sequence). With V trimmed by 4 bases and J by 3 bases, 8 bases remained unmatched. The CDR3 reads CAWTPGDRGYNEQFF. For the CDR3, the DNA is TGTGCCTGGACCCCCGGAGACAGGGGCTACAATGAGCAGTTCTTC.

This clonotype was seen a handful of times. Written as DNA, the CDR3 is TGTGCCAGCAGCCAAGATCCCGCGGGGGGTGCCACAGATACGCAGTATTTT. It encodes CASSQDPAGGATDTQYF. The gene calls are TRBV3-1 and TRBJ2-3; 8 bases align to TRBD2. Germline lookup yields CDR1 LGHDT and CDR2 YNNKEL (reference sequence). J was trimmed by 2 bases and V by 0 bases; bases with no gene match: 7. The CDR3 is 17 residues long.

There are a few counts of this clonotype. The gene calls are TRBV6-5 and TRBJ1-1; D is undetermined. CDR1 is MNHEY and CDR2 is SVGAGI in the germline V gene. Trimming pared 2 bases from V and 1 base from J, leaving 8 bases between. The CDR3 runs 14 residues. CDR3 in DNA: TGTGCCAGCAGTTACCAGACTCGGAACACTGAAGCTTTCTTT. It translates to CASSYQTRNTEAFF.

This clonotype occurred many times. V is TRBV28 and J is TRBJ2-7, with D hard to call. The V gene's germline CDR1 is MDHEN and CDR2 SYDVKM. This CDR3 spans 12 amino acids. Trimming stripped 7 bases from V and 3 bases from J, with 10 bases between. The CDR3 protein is CASNADYYEQYF. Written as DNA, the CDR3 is TGTGCCAGCAATGCCGATTACTACGAGCAGTACTTC.

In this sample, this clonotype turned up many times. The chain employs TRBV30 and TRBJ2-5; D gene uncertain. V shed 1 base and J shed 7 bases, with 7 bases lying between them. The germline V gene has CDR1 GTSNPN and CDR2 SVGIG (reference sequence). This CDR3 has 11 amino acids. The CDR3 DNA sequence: TGTGCCTGGAGTGAGACGGGGACCCAGTACTTC. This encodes CAWSETGTQYF.

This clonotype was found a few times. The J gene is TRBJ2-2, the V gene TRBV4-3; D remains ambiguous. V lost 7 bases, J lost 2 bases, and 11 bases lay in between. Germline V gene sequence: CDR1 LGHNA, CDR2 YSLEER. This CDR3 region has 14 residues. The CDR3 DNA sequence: TGCGCCAGCACCGTCAGAATCAACACCGGGGAGCTGTTTTTT. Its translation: CASTVRINTGELFF.

The CDR3 DNA sequence: TGTGCCAGCACTGGACAGGGCAACCTTTACAATGAGCAGTTCTTC. This gives the protein CASTGQGNLYNEQFF. The chain employs TRBV7-6 and TRBJ2-1, with 8 positions matching TRBD1. This CDR3 is 15 amino acids long. Germline V lookup: CDR1 SGHVS, CDR2 FNYEAQ. After removal of 7 bases from V and 4 bases from J, the junction contained 9 bases not matched to a gene.

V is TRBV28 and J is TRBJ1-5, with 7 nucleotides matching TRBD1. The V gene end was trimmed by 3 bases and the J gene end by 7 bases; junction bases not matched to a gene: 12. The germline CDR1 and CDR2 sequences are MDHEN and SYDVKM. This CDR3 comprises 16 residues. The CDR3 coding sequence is TGTGCCAGCAGTTTTTTTGTGAAGGGGGCTTGGCAGCCCCAGCATTTT. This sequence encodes CASSFFVKGAWQPQHF.

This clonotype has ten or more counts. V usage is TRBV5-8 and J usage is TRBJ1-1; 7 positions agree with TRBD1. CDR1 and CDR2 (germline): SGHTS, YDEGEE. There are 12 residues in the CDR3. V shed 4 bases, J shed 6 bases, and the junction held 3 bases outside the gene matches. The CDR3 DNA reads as TGTGCCAGCAGCAGAGGGGGCCCTGAAGCTTTCTTT. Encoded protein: CASSRGGPEAFF. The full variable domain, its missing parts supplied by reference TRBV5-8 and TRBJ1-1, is EAGVTQSPTHLIKTRGQQATLRCSPISGHTSVYWYQQALGLGLQFLLWYDEGEERNRGNFPPRFSGRQFPNYSSELNVNALELEDSALYLCASSRGGPEAFFGQGTRLTVV.